This entry lists 26 T cell receptor beta chains sequenced from one sample in a study of blood T cell repertoires in COVID-19. The repertoire was sequenced with immunoSEQ multiplex PCR; TCRdb's copy has only in-frame clones and lacks some. Of 250,000 to 350,000 clones detected, 87% appear once; the ten largest clones hold around 9.3%. The sequenced sample was PBMCs or T cells enriched from blood (not recorded which). The origin of the receptors is a woman between 18 and 30 years old who had recovered from COVID-19.

The chain joins TRBV25-1 to TRBJ2-7; 12 bases match TRBD2. V lost 3 bases and J lost 6; bases outside the gene matches: 9. CDR1 is MGHDK and CDR2 is SYGVNS in the germline V gene. This CDR3 is built from 16 residues. CDR3 in amino acids: CASSDHSLAGGGEQYF. The CDR3 DNA reads TGTGCCAGCAGTGACCACTCCCTAGCGGGAGGGGGCGAGCAGTACTTC.

The chain has TRBV29-1 and TRBJ1-1; 9 positions agree with TRBD1. CDR1 is SQVTM and CDR2 is ANQGSEA in the germline V gene. V trimming: 7 bases; J trimming: 1 base; junction bases outside the gene matches: 10. The CDR3 length is 15 residues. CDR3 DNA: TGCAGCGCTAGTCGGACAGGGGTACCGAACACTGAAGCTTTCTTT. It codes for CSASRTGVPNTEAFF. Supplemented by reference TRBV29-1 and TRBJ1-1, the full variable domain reads SAVISQKPSRDICQRGTSLTIQCQVDSQVTMMFWYRQQPGQSLTLIATANQGSEATYESGFVIDKFPISRPNLTFSTLTVSNMSPEDSSIYLCSASRTGVPNTEAFFGQGTRLTVV.

The chain employs TRBV5-5 and TRBJ1-5, with no clear D. CDR1 and CDR2 from the germline V gene are SGHKS and YYEKEE (reference sequence). The CDR3 consists of 15 residues. V was clipped by 1 base and J by 6 bases, with 14 bases between them. CDR3 residues: CASSLYWEVGQPQHF. CDR3 DNA: TGTGCCAGCAGCTTGTACTGGGAGGTTGGTCAGCCCCAGCATTTT.

The chain is built from TRBV28 and TRBJ1-4; D may be TRBD1 (6 bases). Per germline, CDR1 MDHEN and CDR2 SYDVKM. This CDR3 region has 13 residues. Between the trimmed V and J ends, which lost 6 bases and 7 bases, there was a span of 12 bases. The CDR3 coding sequence is TGTGCCAGCAGCCCCACAGGGTTTGAAAAACTGTTTTTT. Translation gives CASSPTGFEKLFF. Complete variable domain (other parts from reference TRBV28 and TRBJ1-4): DVKVTQSSRYLVKRTGEKVFLECVQDMDHENMFWYRQDPGLGLRLIYFSYDVKMKEKGDIPEGYSVSREKKERFSLILESASTNQTSMYLCASSPTGFEKLFFGSGTQLSVL.

The rearrangement joins TRBV5-1 to TRBJ1-4, with 8 positions matching TRBD1. V gave up 4 bases and J gave up 3 bases; unmatched junction bases: 5. Germline V gene data show CDR1 as SGHRS and CDR2 as YFSETQ. This CDR3 has 15 residues. DNA of the CDR3: TGCGCCAGCAGCCTAACAGGGGGGGCTAATGAAAAACTGTTTTTT. This codes for CASSLTGGANEKLFF.

The chain combines TRBV27 with TRBJ2-4; 7 nucleotides line up with TRBD2. CDR3 length: 15 amino acids. Germline V gene data show CDR1 as MNHEY and CDR2 as SMNVEV (reference sequence). V lost 3 bases to trimming and J lost 4 bases; unmatched junction nucleotides: 6. Written as DNA, the CDR3 is TGTGCCAGCAGTTTTGCTAGCGGAATTAAAAACATTCAGTACTTC. It translates to CASSFASGIKNIQYF.

The chain employs TRBV5-1 and TRBJ2-3; the D is unclear. Trimming cost V 3 bases and J 0 bases, with 5 bases left between them. CDR3 length: 13 amino acids. Germline assignment: CDR1 SGHRS and CDR2 YFSETQ. The chain's CDR3 is CASSSISTDTQYF. Here the CDR3 DNA reads TGCGCCAGCAGCTCTATCAGCACAGATACGCAGTATTTT. Based on the CDR3 plus reference TRBV5-1 and TRBJ2-3, the full variable domain is KAGVTQTPRYLIKTRGQQVTLSCSPISGHRSVSWYQQTPGQGLQFLFEYFSETQRNKGNFPGRFSGRQFSNSRSEMNVSTLELGDSALYLCASSSISTDTQYFGPGTRLTVL.

The genes are TRBV9 and TRBJ2-7; D may be TRBD1 (6 bases). Trimming pared 0 bases from V and 6 bases from J, leaving 10 bases between. CDR3 length: 13 residues. Germline V gene sequence: CDR1 SGDLS, CDR2 YYNGEE. The CDR3 spells CASSVGGGSEQYF. In DNA, the CDR3 is TGTGCCAGCAGCGTAGGAGGGGGATCCGAGCAGTACTTC.

This clone has at least ten counts. The same CDR3 can be traced to other DNA sequences in this sample. The rearrangement joins TRBV10-3 to TRBJ2-1; 9 nucleotides line up with TRBD2. CDR3 size: 17 residues. Unmatched junction bases numbered 8, after V lost 0 bases and J lost 5 bases. Germline CDR1 reads ENHRY; CDR2 reads SYGVKD. This chain's CDR3 is CAISESQASGDNNEQFF. The CDR3 bases are TGTGCCATCAGTGAGTCCCAGGCTAGCGGGGACAACAATGAGCAGTTCTTC.

This clone was seen only once. The rearrangement joins TRBV2 to TRBJ1-1; tentatively, D is TRBD1 (5 bases). Trimming stripped 10 bases from V and 1 base from J, with 10 bases between. CDR1 SNHLY and CDR2 FYNNEI come from the germline V gene. This CDR3 is built from 12 residues. DNA for the CDR3: TGTGCCAAGACGACAGAGAACACTGAAGCTTTCTTT. Translation: CAKTTENTEAFF.

The chain employs TRBV2 and TRBJ1-1; 7 bases agree with TRBD1. Germline V CDR1 and CDR2: SNHLY, FYNNEI. The ends lost 7 bases at V and 10 bases at J; junction bases unmatched: 15. This CDR3 spans 14 amino acids. The CDR3 loop reads CASNFVDRSHPAFF. The CDR3 DNA reads as TGTGCCAGCAATTTTGTGGACAGGTCCCACCCAGCTTTCTTT.

The genes are TRBV18 and TRBJ2-1, with TRBD2 identical over 7 bases. Trimming took 3 bases from V and 4 from J; bases not matched to a gene: 3. The germline V gene has CDR1 KGHSH and CDR2 LQKENI. The CDR3 consists of 14 residues. The CDR3 DNA reads as TGTGCCAGCTCACCGGTACTAGCGTACAATGAGCAGTTCTTC. Protein sequence: CASSPVLAYNEQFF.

This chain connects TRBV5-1 to TRBJ1-3; D unclear. The CDR3 is 14 amino acids. V lost 5 bases and J lost 3, with 12 bases in between. Looked up from germline, CDR1 is SGHRS and CDR2 is YFSETQ. The CDR3 nucleotides are TGCGCCAGCAGTACAGAACCATATGGAAACACCATATATTTT. Translation: CASSTEPYGNTIYF.

The CDR3 sequence is CASSSAESRAGANVLTF. The CDR3 DNA reads as TGTGCCAGCAGTTCGGCGGAGAGCAGGGCTGGGGCCAACGTCCTGACTTTC. The rearrangement links TRBV28 to TRBJ2-6; D perhaps matches TRBD1 (5 bases). The CDR3 covers 17 residues. Germline-derived CDR1 and CDR2 are MDHEN and SYDVKM. Trimming shortened V by 4 bases and J by 2 bases, and 15 bases separated the two germline ends.

The rearrangement links TRBV2 to TRBJ1-2; TRBD1 matches at 10 bases. This CDR3 contains 13 residues. Germline-derived CDR1 and CDR2 are SNHLY and FYNNEI. J gave up 3 bases and V 7 bases, and 2 bases lay outside the gene matches. The DNA of the CDR3 is TGTGCCAGCAAAGGGACAGGGGACTATGGCTACACCTTC. This sequence encodes CASKGTGDYGYTF.

The J gene is TRBJ2-1, the V gene TRBV27; 7 nucleotides match TRBD2. Germline loops: CDR1 MNHEY, CDR2 SMNVEV (reference sequence). V gave up 5 bases and J gave up 6 bases; unmatched junction bases: 31. This CDR3 comprises 22 residues. The CDR3 region is CASSPIRLAGQVTLGDINEQFF. CDR3 in DNA: TGTGCCAGCAGTCCGATACGACTAGCTGGTCAGGTAACCCTGGGGGATATCAATGAGCAGTTCTTC.

V usage is TRBV2 and J usage is TRBJ2-3; 8 bases map to TRBD2. Unmatched junction bases numbered 8, after V lost 5 bases and J lost 1 base. The germline CDR1 and CDR2 sequences are SNHLY and FYNNEI. The CDR3 runs to 16 residues. The CDR3, as DNA: TGTGCCAGCAGTAAGACTAGCGCCTCTGGCACAGATACGCAGTATTTT. Protein product: CASSKTSASGTDTQYF.

V gene TRBV15 combines with J gene TRBJ1-6, with D uncertain. The length of the CDR3 is 13 residues. Trimming cost V 3 bases and J 3 bases, with 3 bases left between them. The V gene's germline CDR1 is LNHNV and CDR2 YYDKDF (reference sequence). CDR3 bases: TGTGCCACCAGCAGCAGCTATAATTCACCCCTCCACTTT. It yields the protein CATSSSYNSPLHF.

The chain has TRBV4-2 and TRBJ2-7; 10 bases map to TRBD2. Germline assignment: CDR1 LGHNA and CDR2 YNFKEQ. V trimming: 1 base; J trimming: 6 bases; junction bases outside the gene matches: 12. The CDR3 runs to 17 residues. The CDR3 reads CASSQVGLAGDSREQYF. CDR3 DNA sequence: TGTGCCAGCAGCCAAGTCGGGCTAGCGGGGGACTCCCGCGAGCAGTACTTC.

Written as DNA, the CDR3 is TGCGCCAGCAGCTTGGATGCCGGGACAGGCCCAAGAATCTTCTATGGCTACACCTTC. Translation gives CASSLDAGTGPRIFYGYTF. The chain has TRBV5-1 and TRBJ1-2; 8 nucleotides align to TRBD1. Germline loops: CDR1 SGHRS, CDR2 YFSETQ. V was pared by 0 bases and J by 4 bases, with 17 bases of the junction left unmatched. This CDR3 is built from 19 residues. The entire variable domain, with the rest obtained from reference TRBV5-1 and TRBJ1-2, is as follows: KAGVTQTPRYLIKTRGQQVTLSCSPISGHRSVSWYQQTPGQGLQFLFEYFSETQRNKGNFPGRFSGRQFSNSRSEMNVSTLELGDSALYLCASSLDAGTGPRIFYGYTFGSGTRLTVV.

This clone was picked up a small number of times. The rearrangement joins TRBV4-2 to TRBJ1-4; D is unresolved. V lost 2 bases, J lost 0 bases, and 4 bases lay in between. This CDR3 is 14 amino acids long. Germline V lookup: CDR1 LGHNA, CDR2 YNFKEQ. The DNA of the CDR3 is TGTGCCAGCAGCCAACTAGCAACTAATGAAAAACTGTTTTTT. Encoded protein: CASSQLATNEKLFF.

This chain uses TRBV5-1 with TRBJ2-7, with D maybe TRBD1 (6 bases). Per the germline V gene, CDR1 is SGHRS and CDR2 is YFSETQ. CDR3 length: 16 amino acids. The V end was cut by 4 bases, the J end by 0 bases, with 17 bases between. The CDR3, as DNA: TGCGCCAGCAGCCCCGTATCAGGGGCCGCCTCCTACGAGCAGTACTTC. The encoded protein is CASSPVSGAASYEQYF.

The chain has TRBV24-1 and TRBJ2-3; no firm D call. CDR1 and CDR2 from the germline V gene are KGHDR and SFDVKD. The CDR3 has 15 amino acids. The V and J ends lost 2 bases and 0 bases respectively, with 8 bases between them. The CDR3 is CATSDSRLSTDTQYF. CDR3 coding DNA: TGTGCCACCAGTGATTCTCGACTGAGCACAGATACGCAGTATTTT.

J is TRBJ1-3 and V is TRBV27, with a weak D call TRBD1 (5 bases). Trimming left V 2 bases short and J 0 bases short, with 11 bases between. The CDR3 spans 16 residues. Germline-derived CDR1 and CDR2 are MNHEY and SMNVEV (reference sequence). CDR3 DNA: TGTGCCAGCAGTTTAAGGGGCGGGGGCTCTGGAAACACCATATATTTT. Its protein product is CASSLRGGGSGNTIYF.

V gene TRBV5-1 combines with J gene TRBJ2-2, with 10 positions matching TRBD2. The CDR3 is 15 amino acids. The junction had 4 bases not matched to a gene; V was cut back by 1 base and J by 7 bases. Germline loops: CDR1 SGHRS, CDR2 YFSETQ. This CDR3 is CASSLTSGINGELFF. The CDR3, as DNA: TGCGCCAGCAGCTTGACTAGCGGGATCAACGGGGAGCTGTTTTTT.

The CDR3 loop is CASSLRPSERLEHNEQFF. The CDR3 nucleotides are TGTGCCAGCAGCTTACGCCCCTCGGAGAGACTAGAGCACAATGAGCAGTTCTTC. The chain employs TRBV7-8 and TRBJ2-1; TRBD2 is a possible D gene (6 bases). The CDR3 loop spans 18 amino acids. The V end lost 2 bases, the J end lost 5 bases, and 22 bases lay between the germline ends. From germline, CDR1 is SGHVS and CDR2 FQNEAQ.